This TCR beta chain originates from a study of human T cells and chemical hapten exposure. Original processing methods: Sampled TCR counts reached a median of roughly 100,000 per sample, with values ranging from about 23,224 to 700,000. TCRdb reprocessed the 5' RACE reads with MiXCR, giving one entry per CDR3 protein. The V and J calls come from TCRdb's annotation, not from the publication. In the table there are 100,000 to 120,000 distinct CDR3 sequences, around 20% of which are singletons. Points from the study as a whole: DPC sensitization left the count of TCRs above 1 in 1000 unchanged.

A remark on this clonotype: What it binds is not known.

Germline-derived CDR1 and CDR2 are MNHEY and SMNVEV (reference sequence). V was trimmed by 9 bases and J by 0 bases, leaving 15 bases between them. This CDR3 is 15 amino acids long. Unfractionated whole blood yielded total RNA. The source of this sequence is a human donor in good health. The gene calls are TRBV27 and TRBJ2-1; possibly TRBD1 for D (5 bases). CDR3 sequence (DNA): TGTGCCAGTACCTCAGGGTCCAGCTCCTACAATGAGCAGTTCTTC. As protein: CASTSGSSSYNEQFF.